Listed below are T cell receptor beta chains from one sample, sequenced in a study of beta chain features in type 1 diabetes. The data were produced by immunoSEQ multiplex PCR, yet TCRdb's version contains in-frame clones alone and is incomplete. The table has about 160,000 clones, 7.8% seen once. The sample taken for sequencing was central memory CD4+ T cells from blood. All receptors come from a woman in her thirties or forties with type 1 diabetes. The CDR3 runs from the conserved cysteine through the conserved F or W. The order of the fields is J gene, clone size, V gene, D gene, CDR3 protein, CDR3 DNA. A D gene is named only where the DNA matches it firmly. Only some rows state a clone size, as once, few, many or a class for expanded clones.

>TRBJ2-5|NA|TRBV18|NA
CASSPGLRETQYF
TGTGCCAGCTCACCGGGACTGAGGGAGACCCAGTACTTC
>TRBJ2-1|many|TRBV7-3|TRBD2
CASSPGLAGGRFF
TGTGCCAGCAGCCCGGGACTAGCGGGAGGTCGGTTCTTC
>TRBJ2-5|NA|TRBV6-1|NA
CASTYPPTGTQYF
TGTGCCAGCACCTACCCCCCAACCGGGACCCAGTACTTC
>TRBJ2-1|few|TRBV9|TRBD2
CASSVQASGGYNEQFF
TGTGCCAGCAGCGTCCAAGCTAGCGGGGGTTACAATGAGCAGTTCTTC
>TRBJ1-1|few|TRBV6-6|NA
CASSSGGETTEAFF
TGTGCCAGCAGTTCGGGGGGTGAGACCACTGAAGCTTTCTTT
>TRBJ1-6|NA|TRBV6-5|NA
CASSYQGASSPLHF
TGTGCCAGCAGTTACCAAGGGGCCAGTTCACCCCTCCACTTT
>TRBJ2-2|NA|TRBV5-6|NA
CASSFRQDYTGELFF
TGTGCCAGCAGCTTTCGACAGGATTATACCGGGGAGCTGTTTTTT
>TRBJ1-3|NA|TRBV6-5|NA
CASQRESFSGNTIYF
TGTGCCAGCCAAAGGGAGTCGTTCTCTGGAAACACCATATATTTT
>TRBJ1-2|NA|TRBV10-3|TRBD1
CAITGTGLNYGYTF
TGTGCCATCACCGGGACAGGGCTTAACTATGGCTACACCTTC
>TRBJ1-1|NA|TRBV5-1|TRBD1
CASSFGSGTGATEAFF
TGCGCCAGCAGCTTTGGCTCCGGGACAGGGGCAACCGAAGCTTTCTTT
>TRBJ2-7|once|TRBV6-1|NA
CASSGNPRGGEQYF
TGTGCCAGCAGTGGGAACCCCCGCGGTGGCGAGCAGTACTTC
>TRBJ2-7|few|TRBV4-3|TRBD2
CASSQDERGTYEQYF
TGCGCCAGCAGCCAAGATGAGCGGGGAACCTACGAGCAGTACTTC
>TRBJ2-1|few|TRBV4-2|NA
CASSQVAGLSSSYNEQFF
TGTGCCAGCAGCCAAGTGGCGGGACTTTCTAGCTCCTACAATGAGCAGTTCTTC
>TRBJ2-7|few|TRBV5-1|TRBD1
CASSSSGTVYEQYF
TGCGCCAGCAGCTCTTCCGGGACAGTCTACGAGCAGTACTTC
>TRBJ2-5|NA|TRBV28|TRBD2
CASRAAGLETQYF
TGTGCCAGCAGGGCAGCGGGACTGGAGACCCAGTACTTC
>TRBJ1-2|NA|TRBV7-2|NA
CASSQSVRDGYTF
TGTGCCAGCAGCCAATCGGTCCGGGATGGCTACACCTTC
>TRBJ1-1|NA|TRBV7-8|NA
CASSFPGEMNTEAFF
TGTGCCAGCAGCTTCCCGGGAGAGATGAACACTGAAGCTTTCTTT
>TRBJ1-1|NA|TRBV7-9|TRBD1
CASSRTIETGITEAFF
TGTGCCAGCAGCCGAACGATTGAGACAGGGATCACTGAAGCTTTCTTT
>TRBJ2-7|NA|TRBV4-3|TRBD2
CASSQGSGRGGEQYF
TGCGCCAGCAGCCAAGGGTCTGGGCGGGGGGGAGAGCAGTACTTC
>TRBJ2-1|many|TRBV7-3|TRBD2
CASSLMSGGPNEQFF
TGTGCCAGCAGCTTAATGAGCGGGGGGCCCAATGAGCAGTTCTTC
>TRBJ2-2|NA|TRBV7-2|NA
CASSLDPGQMNTGELFF
TGTGCCAGCAGCTTAGACCCCGGACAGATGAACACCGGGGAGCTGTTTTTT
>TRBJ1-5|many|TRBV18|NA
CASSPRQGGDQPQHF
TGTGCCAGCTCACCAAGGCAGGGTGGGGATCAGCCCCAGCATTTT
>TRBJ1-2|NA|TRBV28|NA
CASKEGLGGYTF
TGTGCCAGCAAAGAGGGACTGGGTGGCTACACCTTC
>TRBJ2-3|NA|TRBV30|NA
CAWSVRRGRDTQYF
TGTGCCTGGAGTGTACGGCGGGGCAGAGATACGCAGTATTTT
>TRBJ1-2|NA|TRBV28|NA
CASNWRDRPNYGYTF
TGTGCCAGCAATTGGCGGGACCGCCCTAACTATGGCTACACCTTC
>TRBJ1-1|NA|TRBV5-1|TRBD1
CASSPNSGQGSEAFF
TGCGCCAGCAGTCCTAACTCCGGACAGGGGTCTGAAGCTTTCTTT
>TRBJ1-2|few|TRBV7-2|NA
CASSHTGGSNYGYTF
TGTGCCAGCAGCCACACGGGGGGGAGTAACTATGGCTACACCTTC
>TRBJ2-3|many|TRBV5-6|TRBD1
CASSLVGQGKADTQYF
TGTGCCAGCAGCCTTGTGGGACAGGGGAAGGCAGATACGCAGTATTTT
>TRBJ2-7|NA|TRBV4-3|TRBD1
CASSQADRGNEQYF
TGCGCCAGCAGCCAGGCGGACAGGGGGAACGAGCAGTACTTC
>TRBJ2-7|NA|TRBV29-1|TRBD1
CSVARDSYYEQYF
TGCAGCGTTGCCCGGGACAGCTACTACGAGCAGTACTTC
>TRBJ2-5|few|TRBV2|NA
CASSSTFQETQYF
TGTGCCAGCAGTTCGACATTCCAAGAGACCCAGTACTTC
>TRBJ2-4|few|TRBV30|NA
CAWRSGPAKNIQYF
TGTGCCTGGAGGAGCGGGCCGGCCAAAAACATTCAGTACTTC